This TCR beta chain came from a study of shared clonotypes between healthy human individuals. Donors, healthy HIV-negative adults, lacked recent acute infections or vaccinations. In the CD4+ fraction, cells were divided into CD45RA+ naive and CD45RA-negative memory subsets. Study outcomes and limitations: It was observed that 5% to 6% of naive CD4 clonotypes were shared across a few donors.

Generated by immunoSEQ multiplex PCR, the TCRdb table keeps only in-frame clones and is missing some. The sample has some 1.5 million clones; approximately 98% are singletons. As regards this clone: Its antigen is not identified.

The sample taken for sequencing was naive CD4+ T cells sorted from blood. The sample's subset: CD45RA+ positively selected. This TCR was recovered from a man aged 25 to 40 in good health.

CDR3 region: CASSLEGRGTGELFF. The CDR3 DNA sequence: TGCGCCAGCAGCTTAGAGGGGAGAGGTACCGGGGAGCTGTTTTTT. The chain recombines TRBV5-1 with TRBJ2-2; D is tentatively TRBD1 or TRBD2 (5 bases each). CDR3 size: 15 residues. Germline CDR1 is SGHRS and CDR2 is YFSETQ. Trimming stripped 2 bases from V and 5 bases from J, with 13 bases between.